This T cell receptor beta chain is drawn from a study of blood T cells in healthy people across ages. Trimming pared 6 bases from V and 2 bases from J, leaving 15 bases between. Germline lookup yields CDR1 SNHLY and CDR2 FYNNEI. The CDR3 has 15 residues. Using a J-beta primer mix together with a sample-barcoded 5' primer, a second PCR was run for roughly 7 to 11 cycles. TCRdb processed the 5' RACE reads anew with MiXCR; each CDR3 protein has one entry. Here the sample spans some 1.6 million distinct CDR3 sequences, roughly 32% being singletons. What was sequenced was blood. The V call is TRBV2, the J call TRBJ2-3, with D possibly being TRBD1 (5 bases). This receptor was obtained from a woman aged 25 to 39 in good health. The CDR3 is CASSQGQPTTDTQYF. The CDR3 bases are TGTGCCAGCAGCCAAGGACAACCAACCACAGATACGCAGTATTTT.